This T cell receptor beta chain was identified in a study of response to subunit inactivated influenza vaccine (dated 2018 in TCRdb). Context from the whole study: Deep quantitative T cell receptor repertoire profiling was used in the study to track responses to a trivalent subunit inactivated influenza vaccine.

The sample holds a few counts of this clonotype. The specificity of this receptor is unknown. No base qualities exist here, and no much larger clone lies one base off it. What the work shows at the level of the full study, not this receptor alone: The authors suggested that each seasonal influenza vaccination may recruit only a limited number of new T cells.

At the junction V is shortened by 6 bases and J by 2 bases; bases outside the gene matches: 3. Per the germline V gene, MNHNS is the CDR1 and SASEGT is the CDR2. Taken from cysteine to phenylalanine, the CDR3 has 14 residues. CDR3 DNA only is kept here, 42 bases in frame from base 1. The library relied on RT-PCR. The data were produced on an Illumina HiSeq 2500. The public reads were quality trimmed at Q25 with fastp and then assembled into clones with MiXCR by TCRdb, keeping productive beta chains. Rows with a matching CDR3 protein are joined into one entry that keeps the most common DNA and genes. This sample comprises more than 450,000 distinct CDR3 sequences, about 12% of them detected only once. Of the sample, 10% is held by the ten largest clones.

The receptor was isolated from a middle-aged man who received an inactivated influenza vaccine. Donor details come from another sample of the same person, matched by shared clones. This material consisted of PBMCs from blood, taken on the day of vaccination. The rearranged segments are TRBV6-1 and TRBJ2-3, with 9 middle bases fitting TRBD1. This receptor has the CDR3 CASRRTGDTDTQYF. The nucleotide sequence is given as TGTGCCAGCAGACGGACAGGGGACACAGATACGCAGTATTTT.